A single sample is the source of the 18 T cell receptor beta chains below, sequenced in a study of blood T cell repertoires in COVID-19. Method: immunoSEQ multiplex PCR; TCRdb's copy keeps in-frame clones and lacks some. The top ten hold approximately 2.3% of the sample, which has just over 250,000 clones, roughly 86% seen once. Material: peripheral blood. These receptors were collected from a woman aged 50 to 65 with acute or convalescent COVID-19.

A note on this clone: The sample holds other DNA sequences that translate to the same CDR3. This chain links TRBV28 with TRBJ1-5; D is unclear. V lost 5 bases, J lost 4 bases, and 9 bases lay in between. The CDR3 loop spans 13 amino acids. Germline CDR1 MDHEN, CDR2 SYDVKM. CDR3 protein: CASSPPSNQPQHF. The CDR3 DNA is TGTGCCAGCAGTCCACCCAGTAATCAGCCCCAGCATTTT.

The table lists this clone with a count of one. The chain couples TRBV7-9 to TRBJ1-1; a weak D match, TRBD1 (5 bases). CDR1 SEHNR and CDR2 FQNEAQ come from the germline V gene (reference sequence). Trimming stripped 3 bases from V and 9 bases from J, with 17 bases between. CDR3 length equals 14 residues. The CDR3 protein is CASSFQRGGLQAFF. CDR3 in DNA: TGTGCCAGCAGCTTTCAGAGGGGTGGACTACAAGCTTTCTTT.

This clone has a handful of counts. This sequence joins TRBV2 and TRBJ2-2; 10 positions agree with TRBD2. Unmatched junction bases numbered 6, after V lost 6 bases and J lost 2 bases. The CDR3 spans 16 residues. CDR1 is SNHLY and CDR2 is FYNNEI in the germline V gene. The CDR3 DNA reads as TGTGCCAGCAGAACCGGACTAGCGGCCAACACCGGGGAGCTGTTTTTT. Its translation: CASRTGLAANTGELFF.

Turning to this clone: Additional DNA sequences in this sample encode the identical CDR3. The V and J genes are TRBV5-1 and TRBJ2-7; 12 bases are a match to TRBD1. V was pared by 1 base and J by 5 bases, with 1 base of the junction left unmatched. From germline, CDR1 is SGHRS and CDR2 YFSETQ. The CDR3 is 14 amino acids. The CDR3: CASSLRDRGHEQYF. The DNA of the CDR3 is TGCGCCAGCAGCTTGAGGGACAGGGGGCACGAGCAGTACTTC.

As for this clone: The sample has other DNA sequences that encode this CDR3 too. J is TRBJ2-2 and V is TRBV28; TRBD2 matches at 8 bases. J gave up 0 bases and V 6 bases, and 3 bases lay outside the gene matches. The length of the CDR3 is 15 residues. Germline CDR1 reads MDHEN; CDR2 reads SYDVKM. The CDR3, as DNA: TGTGCCAGCAGCCTGGGACTAGCGAACACCGGGGAGCTGTTTTTT. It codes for CASSLGLANTGELFF.

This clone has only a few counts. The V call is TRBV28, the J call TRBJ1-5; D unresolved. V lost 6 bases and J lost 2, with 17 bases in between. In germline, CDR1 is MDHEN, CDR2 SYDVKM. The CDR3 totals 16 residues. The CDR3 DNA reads TGTGCCAGCAGCCGCAACAGCTATTACGGCAATCAGCCCCAGCATTTT. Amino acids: CASSRNSYYGNQPQHF.

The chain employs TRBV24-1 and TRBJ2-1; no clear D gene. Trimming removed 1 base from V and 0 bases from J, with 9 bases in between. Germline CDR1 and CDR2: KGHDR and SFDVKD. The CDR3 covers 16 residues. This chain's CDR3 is CATSDFQAHSYNEQFF. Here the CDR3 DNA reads TGTGCCACCAGTGATTTTCAGGCGCACTCCTACAATGAGCAGTTCTTC.

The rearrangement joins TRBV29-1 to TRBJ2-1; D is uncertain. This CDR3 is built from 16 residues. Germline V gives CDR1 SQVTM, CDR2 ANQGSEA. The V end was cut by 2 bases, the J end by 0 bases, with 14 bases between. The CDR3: CSVEYPDGDSYNEQFF. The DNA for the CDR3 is TGCAGCGTTGAATATCCCGACGGAGACTCCTACAATGAGCAGTTCTTC.

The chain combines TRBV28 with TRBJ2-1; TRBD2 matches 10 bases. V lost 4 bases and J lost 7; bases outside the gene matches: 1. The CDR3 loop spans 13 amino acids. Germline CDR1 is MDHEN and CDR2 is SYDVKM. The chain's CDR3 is CASSWGLANEQFF. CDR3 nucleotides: TGTGCCAGCAGTTGGGGACTAGCGAATGAGCAGTTCTTC.

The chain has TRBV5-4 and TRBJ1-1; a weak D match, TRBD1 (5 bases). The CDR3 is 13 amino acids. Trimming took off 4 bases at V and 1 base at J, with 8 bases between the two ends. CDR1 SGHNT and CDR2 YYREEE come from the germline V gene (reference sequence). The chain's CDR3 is CASSTDKNTEAFF. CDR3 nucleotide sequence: TGTGCCAGCAGCACGGACAAGAACACTGAAGCTTTCTTT. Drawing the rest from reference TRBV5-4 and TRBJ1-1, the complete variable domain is ETGVTQSPTHLIKTRGQQVTLRCSSQSGHNTVSWYQQALGQGPQFIFQYYREEENGRGNFPPRFSGLQFPNYSSELNVNALELDDSALYLCASSTDKNTEAFFGQGTRLTVV.

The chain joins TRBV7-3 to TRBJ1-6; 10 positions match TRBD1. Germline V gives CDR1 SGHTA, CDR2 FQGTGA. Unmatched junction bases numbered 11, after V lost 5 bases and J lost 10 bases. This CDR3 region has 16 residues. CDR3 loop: CASSIKTGGAASPLHF. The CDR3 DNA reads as TGTGCCAGCAGCATAAAGACAGGGGGCGCAGCCTCACCCCTCCACTTT.

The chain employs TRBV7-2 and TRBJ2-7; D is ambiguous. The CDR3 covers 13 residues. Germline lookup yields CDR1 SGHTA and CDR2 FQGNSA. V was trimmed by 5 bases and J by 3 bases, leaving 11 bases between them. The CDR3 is CASSKPNSYEQYF. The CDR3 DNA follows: TGTGCCAGCAGCAAACCTAACAGCTACGAGCAGTACTTC.

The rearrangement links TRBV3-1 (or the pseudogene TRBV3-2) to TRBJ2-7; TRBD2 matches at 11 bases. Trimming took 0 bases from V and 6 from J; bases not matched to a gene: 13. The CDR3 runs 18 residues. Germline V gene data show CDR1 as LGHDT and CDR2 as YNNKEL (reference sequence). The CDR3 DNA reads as TGTGCCAGCAGCCAAGAGGTTAGCGGGAGGGCCCTTTTCCCCGAGCAGTACTTC. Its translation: CASSQEVSGRALFPEQYF.

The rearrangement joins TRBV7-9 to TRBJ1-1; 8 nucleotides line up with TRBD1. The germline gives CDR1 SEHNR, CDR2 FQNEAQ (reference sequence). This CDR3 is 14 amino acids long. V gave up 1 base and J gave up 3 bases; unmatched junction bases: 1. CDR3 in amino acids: CASSLGTGYTEAFF. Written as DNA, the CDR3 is TGTGCCAGCAGCTTAGGGACAGGGTACACTGAAGCTTTCTTT.

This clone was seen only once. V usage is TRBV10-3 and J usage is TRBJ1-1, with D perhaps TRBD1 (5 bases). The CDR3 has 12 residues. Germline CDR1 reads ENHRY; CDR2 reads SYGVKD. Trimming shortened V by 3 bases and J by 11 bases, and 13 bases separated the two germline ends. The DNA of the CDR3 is TGTGCCATCAGTGAAGGGGCGGTGGCGGCTTTCTTT. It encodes CAISEGAVAAFF.

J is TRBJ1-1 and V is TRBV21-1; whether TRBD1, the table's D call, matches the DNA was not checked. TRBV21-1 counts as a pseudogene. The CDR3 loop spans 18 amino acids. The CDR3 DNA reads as TGTGCCAGCAGCAAAGCAACGAGGACAGGGTTAAGGTACACTGAAGCTTTCTTT. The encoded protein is CASSKATRTGLRYTEAFF.

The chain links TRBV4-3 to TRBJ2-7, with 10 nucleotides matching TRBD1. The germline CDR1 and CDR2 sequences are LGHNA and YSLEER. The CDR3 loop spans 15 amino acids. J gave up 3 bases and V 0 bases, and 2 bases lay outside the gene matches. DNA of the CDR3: TGCGCCAGCAGCCAAGAGGGACAGGGGATCTACGAGCAGTACTTC. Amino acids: CASSQEGQGIYEQYF.

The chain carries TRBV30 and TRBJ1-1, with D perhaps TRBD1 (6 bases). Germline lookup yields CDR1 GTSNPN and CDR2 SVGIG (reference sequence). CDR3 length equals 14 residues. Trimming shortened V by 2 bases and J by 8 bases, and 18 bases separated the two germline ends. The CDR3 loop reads CAWSPGVGRREAFF. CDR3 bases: TGTGCCTGGAGTCCAGGGGTGGGCCGTAGGGAAGCTTTCTTT.